This T cell receptor beta chain was obtained from a study of CD8 T cells in ankylosing spondylitis. The CDR3 sequence is 13 residues long. Germline assignment: CDR1 KGHSY and CDR2 FQNENV. Study-wide findings and caveats: Characteristic, it appeared, of ankylosing spondylitis blood was a TCR beta motif of about eight highly homologous variants.

MiXCR was run by TCRdb on the 5' RACE reads, yielding one entry per CDR3 protein. The profile shows about 440,000 distinct CDR3 sequences, about a sixth of them singletons. The table lists this clonotype with a few counts. Its antigen is not identified. A read error may produce the germline difference seen at one junction end. The clonotype originates from a male donor with ankylosing spondylitis. The chain couples TRBV16 to TRBJ2-1, with D possibly matching TRBD2 (7 bases). Sequencing used blood, either unsorted or a sorted T cell fraction (not recorded which). In DNA, the CDR3 is TGTGCCAGCAGCCAATTCCCCGAGGGGGAGGGCTCCTTC. Protein product: CASSQFPEGEGSF.